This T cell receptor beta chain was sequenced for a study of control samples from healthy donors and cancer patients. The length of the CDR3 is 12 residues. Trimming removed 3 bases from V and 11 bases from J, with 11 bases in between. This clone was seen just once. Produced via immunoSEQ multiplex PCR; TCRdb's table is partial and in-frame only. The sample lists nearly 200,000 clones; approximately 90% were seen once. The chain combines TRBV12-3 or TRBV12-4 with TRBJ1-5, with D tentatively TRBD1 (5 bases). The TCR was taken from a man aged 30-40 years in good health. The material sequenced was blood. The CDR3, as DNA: TGTGCCAGCAGTTTCCCCCAGGGAACCCAGCATTTT. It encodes CASSFPQGTQHF.